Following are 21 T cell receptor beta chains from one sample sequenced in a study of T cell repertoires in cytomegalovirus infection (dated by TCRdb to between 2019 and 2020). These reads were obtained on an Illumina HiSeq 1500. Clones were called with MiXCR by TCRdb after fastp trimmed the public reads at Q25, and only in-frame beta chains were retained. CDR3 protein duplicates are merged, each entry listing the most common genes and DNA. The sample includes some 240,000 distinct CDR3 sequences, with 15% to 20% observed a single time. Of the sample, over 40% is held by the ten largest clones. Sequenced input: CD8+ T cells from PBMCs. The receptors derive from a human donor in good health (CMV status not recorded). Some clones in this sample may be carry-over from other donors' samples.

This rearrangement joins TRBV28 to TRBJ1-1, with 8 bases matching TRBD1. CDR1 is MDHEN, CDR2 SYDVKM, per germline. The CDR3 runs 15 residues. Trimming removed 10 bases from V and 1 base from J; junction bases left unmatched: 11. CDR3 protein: CAIRELRGPNTEAFF. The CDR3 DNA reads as TGTGCCATCAGAGAGCTCAGGGGGCCGAACACTGAAGCTTTCTTT.

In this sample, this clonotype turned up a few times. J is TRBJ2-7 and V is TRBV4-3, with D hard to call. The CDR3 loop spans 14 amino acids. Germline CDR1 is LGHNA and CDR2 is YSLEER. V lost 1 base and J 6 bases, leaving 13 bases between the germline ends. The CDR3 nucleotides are TGCGCCAGCAGCCAAGGGCTGAACCTTGGCGAGCAGTACTTC. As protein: CASSQGLNLGEQYF.

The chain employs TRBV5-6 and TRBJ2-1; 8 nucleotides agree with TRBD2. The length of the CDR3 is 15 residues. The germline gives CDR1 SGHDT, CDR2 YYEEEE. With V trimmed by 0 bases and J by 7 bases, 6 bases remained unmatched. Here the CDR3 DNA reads TGTGCCAGCAGCTTGGTGAGCGGGGGAGGGAATGAGCAGTTCTTC. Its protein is CASSLVSGGGNEQFF.

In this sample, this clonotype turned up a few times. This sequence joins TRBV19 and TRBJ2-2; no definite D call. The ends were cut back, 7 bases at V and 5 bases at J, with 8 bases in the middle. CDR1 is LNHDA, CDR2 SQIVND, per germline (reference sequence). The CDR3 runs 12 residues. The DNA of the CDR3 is TGTGCCAGTAAGGTACAAACCGGGGAGCTGTTTTTT. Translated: CASKVQTGELFF.

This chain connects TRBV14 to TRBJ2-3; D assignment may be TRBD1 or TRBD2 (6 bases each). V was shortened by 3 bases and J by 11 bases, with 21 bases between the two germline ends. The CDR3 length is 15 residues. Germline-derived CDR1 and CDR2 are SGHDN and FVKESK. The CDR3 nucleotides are TGTGCCAGCAGCCAGTGGACGGGGGCCGACCCCGGGCAGTATTTT. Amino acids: CASSQWTGADPGQYF.

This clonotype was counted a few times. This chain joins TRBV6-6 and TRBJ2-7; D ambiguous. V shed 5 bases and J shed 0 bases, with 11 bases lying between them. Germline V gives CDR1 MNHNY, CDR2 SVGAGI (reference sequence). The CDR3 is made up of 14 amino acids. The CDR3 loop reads CASSEYPSSYEQYF. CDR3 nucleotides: TGTGCCAGCAGTGAATACCCCTCCTCCTACGAGCAGTACTTC.

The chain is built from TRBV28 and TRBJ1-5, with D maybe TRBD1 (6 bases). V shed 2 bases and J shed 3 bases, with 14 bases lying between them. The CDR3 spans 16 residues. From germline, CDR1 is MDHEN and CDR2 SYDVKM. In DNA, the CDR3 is TGTGCCAGCAGTTTAGGGACAAGGCTGTCCAATCAGCCCCAGCATTTT. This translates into CASSLGTRLSNQPQHF. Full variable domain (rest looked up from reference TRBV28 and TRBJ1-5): DVKVTQSSRYLVKRTGEKVFLECVQDMDHENMFWYRQDPGLGLRLIYFSYDVKMKEKGDIPEGYSVSREKKERFSLILESASTNQTSMYLCASSLGTRLSNQPQHFGDGTRLSIL.

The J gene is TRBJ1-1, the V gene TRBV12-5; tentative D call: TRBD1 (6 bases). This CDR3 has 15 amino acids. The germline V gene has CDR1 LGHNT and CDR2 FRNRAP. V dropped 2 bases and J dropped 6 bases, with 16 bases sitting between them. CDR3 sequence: CASGLQGFNLAEAFF. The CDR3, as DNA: TGTGCTAGTGGTTTGCAGGGGTTCAATCTCGCTGAAGCTTTCTTT. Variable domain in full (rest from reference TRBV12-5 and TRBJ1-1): DARVTQTPRHKVTEMGQEVTMRCQPILGHNTVFWYRQTMMQGLELLAYFRNRAPLDDSGMPKDRFSAEMPDATLATLKIQPSEPRDSAVYFCASGLQGFNLAEAFFGQGTRLTVV.

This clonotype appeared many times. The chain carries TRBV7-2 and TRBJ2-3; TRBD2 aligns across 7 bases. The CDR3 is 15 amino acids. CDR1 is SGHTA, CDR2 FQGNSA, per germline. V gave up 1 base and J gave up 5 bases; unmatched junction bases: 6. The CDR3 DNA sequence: TGTGCCAGCAGCTTAGGAGGGACTACCCGAGATACGCAGTATTTT. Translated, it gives CASSLGGTTRDTQYF.

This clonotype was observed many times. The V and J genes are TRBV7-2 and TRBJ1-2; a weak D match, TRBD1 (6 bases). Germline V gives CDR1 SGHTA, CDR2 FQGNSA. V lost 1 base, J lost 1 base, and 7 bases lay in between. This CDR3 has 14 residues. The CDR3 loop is CASSLGGLNYGYTF. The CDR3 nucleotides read TGTGCCAGCAGCTTAGGGGGGCTTAACTATGGCTACACCTTC.

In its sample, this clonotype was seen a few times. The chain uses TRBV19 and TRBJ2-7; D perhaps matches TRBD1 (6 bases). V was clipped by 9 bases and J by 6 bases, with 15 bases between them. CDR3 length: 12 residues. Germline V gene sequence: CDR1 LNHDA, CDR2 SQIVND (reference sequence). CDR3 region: CASGDTSFEQYF. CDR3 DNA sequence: TGTGCCAGCGGGGACACGTCTTTCGAGCAGTACTTC.

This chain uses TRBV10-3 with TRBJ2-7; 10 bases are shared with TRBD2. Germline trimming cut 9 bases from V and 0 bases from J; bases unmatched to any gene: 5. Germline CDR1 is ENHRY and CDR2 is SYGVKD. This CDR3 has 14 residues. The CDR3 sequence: CAISTSGVSYEQYF. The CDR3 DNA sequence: TGTGCCATTTCTACTAGCGGGGTCTCCTACGAGCAGTACTTC.

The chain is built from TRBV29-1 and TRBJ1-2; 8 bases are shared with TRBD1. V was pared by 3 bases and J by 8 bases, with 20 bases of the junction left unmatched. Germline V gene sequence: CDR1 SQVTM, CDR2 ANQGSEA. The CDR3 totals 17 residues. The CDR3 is CSVDLPPSTGAMGGYTF. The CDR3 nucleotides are TGCAGCGTTGATCTGCCCCCCTCGACAGGGGCGATGGGAGGCTACACCTTC.

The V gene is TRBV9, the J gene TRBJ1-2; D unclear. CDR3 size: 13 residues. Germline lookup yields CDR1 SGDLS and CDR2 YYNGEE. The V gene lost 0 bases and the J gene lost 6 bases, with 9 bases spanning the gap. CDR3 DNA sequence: TGTGCCAGCAGCGTAGACGGGTTGGATGGCTACACCTTC. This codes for CASSVDGLDGYTF.

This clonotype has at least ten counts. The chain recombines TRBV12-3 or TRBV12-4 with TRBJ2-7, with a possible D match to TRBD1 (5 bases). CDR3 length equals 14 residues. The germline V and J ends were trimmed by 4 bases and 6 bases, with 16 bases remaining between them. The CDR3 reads CASSSSGGAVEQYF. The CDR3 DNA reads TGTGCCAGCAGTTCCTCCGGTGGGGCGGTCGAGCAGTACTTC.

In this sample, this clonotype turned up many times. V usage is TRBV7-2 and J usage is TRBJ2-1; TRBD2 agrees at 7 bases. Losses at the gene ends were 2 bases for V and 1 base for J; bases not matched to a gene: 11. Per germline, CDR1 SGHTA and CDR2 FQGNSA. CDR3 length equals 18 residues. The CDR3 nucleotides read TGTGCCAGCAGCTTATTACGGATGGGGGGGAGGTCCTACAATGAGCAGTTCTTC. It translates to CASSLLRMGGRSYNEQFF. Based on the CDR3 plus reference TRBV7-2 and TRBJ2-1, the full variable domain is GAGVSQSPSNKVTEKGKDVELRCDPISGHTALYWYRQSLGQGLEFLIYFQGNSAPDKSGLPSDRFSAERTGGSVSTLTIQRTQQEDSAVYLCASSLLRMGGRSYNEQFFGPGTRLTVL.

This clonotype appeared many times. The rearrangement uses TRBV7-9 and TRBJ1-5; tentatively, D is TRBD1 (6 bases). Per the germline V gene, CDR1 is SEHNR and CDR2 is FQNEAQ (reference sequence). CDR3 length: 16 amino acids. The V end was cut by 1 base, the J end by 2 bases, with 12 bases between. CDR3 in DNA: TGTGCCAGCAGCTTAGGTGGACAGCGGGGCAATCAGCCCCAGCATTTT. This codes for CASSLGGQRGNQPQHF.

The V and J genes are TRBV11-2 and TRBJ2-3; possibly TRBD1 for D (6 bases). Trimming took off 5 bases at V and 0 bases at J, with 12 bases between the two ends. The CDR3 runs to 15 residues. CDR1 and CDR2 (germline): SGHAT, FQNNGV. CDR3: CASSAGQMSTDTQYF. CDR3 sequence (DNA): TGTGCCAGCAGCGCCGGACAGATGAGCACAGATACGCAGTATTTT.

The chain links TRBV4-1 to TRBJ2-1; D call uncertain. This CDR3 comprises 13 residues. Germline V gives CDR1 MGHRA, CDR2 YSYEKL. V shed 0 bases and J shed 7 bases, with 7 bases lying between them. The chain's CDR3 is CASSQDLENEQFF. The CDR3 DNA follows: TGCGCCAGCAGCCAAGATCTGGAGAATGAGCAGTTCTTC.

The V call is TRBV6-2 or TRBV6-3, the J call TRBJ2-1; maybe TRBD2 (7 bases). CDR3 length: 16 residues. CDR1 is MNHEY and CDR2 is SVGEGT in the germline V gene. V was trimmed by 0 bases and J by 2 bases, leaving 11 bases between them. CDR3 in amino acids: CASSYSHGGPYNEQFF. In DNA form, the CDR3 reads TGTGCCAGCAGTTACTCCCACGGGGGGCCCTACAATGAGCAGTTCTTC.

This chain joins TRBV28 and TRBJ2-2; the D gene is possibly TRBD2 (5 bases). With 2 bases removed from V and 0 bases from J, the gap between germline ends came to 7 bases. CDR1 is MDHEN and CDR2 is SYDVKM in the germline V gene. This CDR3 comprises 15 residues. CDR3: CASSLTEANTGELFF. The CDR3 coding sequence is TGTGCCAGCAGTTTAACGGAGGCGAACACCGGGGAGCTGTTTTTT.